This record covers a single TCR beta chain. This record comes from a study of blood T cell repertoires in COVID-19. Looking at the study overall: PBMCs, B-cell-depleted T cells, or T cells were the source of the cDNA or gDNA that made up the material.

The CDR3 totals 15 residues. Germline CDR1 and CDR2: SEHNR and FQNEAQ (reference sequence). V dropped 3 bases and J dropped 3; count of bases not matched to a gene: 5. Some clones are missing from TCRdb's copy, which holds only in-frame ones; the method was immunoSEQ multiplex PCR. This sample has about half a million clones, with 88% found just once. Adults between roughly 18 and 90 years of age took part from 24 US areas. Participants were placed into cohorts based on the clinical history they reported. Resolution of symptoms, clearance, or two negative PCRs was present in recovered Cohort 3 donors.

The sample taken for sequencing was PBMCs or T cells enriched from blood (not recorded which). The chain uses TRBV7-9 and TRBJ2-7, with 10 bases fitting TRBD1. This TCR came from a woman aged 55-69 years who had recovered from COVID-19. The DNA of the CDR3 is TGTGCCAGCAGCTTGACAGGGGGCGAAATCTACGAGCAGTACTTC. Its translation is CASSLTGGEIYEQYF.